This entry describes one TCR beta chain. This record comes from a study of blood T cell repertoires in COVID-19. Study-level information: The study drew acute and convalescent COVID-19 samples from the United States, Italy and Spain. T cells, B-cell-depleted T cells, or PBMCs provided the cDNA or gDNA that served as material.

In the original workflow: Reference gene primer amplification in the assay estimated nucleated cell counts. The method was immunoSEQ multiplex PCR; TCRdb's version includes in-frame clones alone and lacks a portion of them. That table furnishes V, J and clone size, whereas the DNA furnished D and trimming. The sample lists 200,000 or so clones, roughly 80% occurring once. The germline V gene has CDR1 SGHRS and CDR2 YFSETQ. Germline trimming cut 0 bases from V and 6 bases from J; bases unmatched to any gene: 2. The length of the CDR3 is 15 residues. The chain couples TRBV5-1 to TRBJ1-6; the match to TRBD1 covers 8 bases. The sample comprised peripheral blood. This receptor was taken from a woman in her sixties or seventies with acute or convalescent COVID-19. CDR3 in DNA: TGCGCCAGCAGCTTGGAACAGGGGGTTAATTCACCCCTCCACTTT. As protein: CASSLEQGVNSPLHF.